This passage covers 5 T cell receptor beta chains from one sample sequenced in a study of CD8 T cells in ankylosing spondylitis. Findings of the study overall: Made up of eight highly homologous variants, a TCR beta motif appeared characteristic of ankylosing spondylitis blood.

These TCRs' antigens remain unknown. TCRdb independently ran MiXCR on the 5' RACE reads; one entry per CDR3 protein. Among 200,000 to 250,000 distinct CDR3 sequences listed, 7% to 8% were seen once. Input material: blood, either unsorted or a sorted T cell fraction (not recorded which). The receptors here all came from a male donor with ankylosing spondylitis.

This clonotype was recorded at least ten times. The gene calls are TRBV4-2 and TRBJ2-3; D possibly corresponds to TRBD2 (5 bases). V gave up 2 bases and J gave up 1 base, with 13 bases separating them. From germline, CDR1 is LGHNA and CDR2 YNFKEQ. This CDR3 is built from 16 residues. The CDR3 coding sequence is TGTGCCAGCAGCCAACCCGGGATGCCTGGCACAGATACGCAGTATTTT. It specifies CASSQPGMPGTDTQYF.

The V gene is TRBV5-6, the J gene TRBJ2-1; no reliable D call. V lost 1 base to trimming and J lost 8 bases, with 7 bases between them. The CDR3 loop spans 12 amino acids. The germline V gene has CDR1 SGHDT and CDR2 YYEEEE. The CDR3 is CASSLLRHEQFF. As DNA, the CDR3 is TGTGCCAGCAGCTTGTTGCGGCATGAGCAGTTCTTC.

At least ten counts were recorded for this clonotype. The rearrangement uses TRBV14 and TRBJ2-3; 7 bases fit TRBD1. V trimming: 1 base; J trimming: 4 bases; junction bases outside the gene matches: 17. Germline V gives CDR1 SGHDN, CDR2 FVKESK. There are 19 residues in the CDR3. The CDR3 bases are TGTGCCAGCAGCCAAGTGACAGACAGGGATGGAATTCCTGCAGATACGCAGTATTTT. It encodes CASSQVTDRDGIPADTQYF.

This clonotype was recorded at least ten times. The CDR3 loop is CASSPESYPGTEAFF. The CDR3 coding sequence is TGTGCCAGCTCACCAGAAAGTTACCCTGGCACTGAAGCTTTCTTT. The chain is built from TRBV18 and TRBJ1-1, with no clear D. The CDR3 has 15 residues. The V gene's germline CDR1 is KGHSH and CDR2 LQKENI. V lost 2 bases and J 4 bases, leaving 14 bases between the germline ends.

The chain joins TRBV4-2 to TRBJ2-1; 14 nucleotides line up with TRBD2. The CDR3 runs 16 residues. Looked up from germline, CDR1 is LGHNA and CDR2 is YNFKEQ. Trimming removed 5 bases from V and 4 bases from J; junction bases left unmatched: 4. The CDR3 here is CASSGGLAGDYNEQFF. CDR3 DNA: TGTGCCAGCAGCGGGGGACTAGCGGGAGATTACAATGAGCAGTTCTTC.